This T cell receptor (beta chain) is from a study of cytomegalovirus exposure and HLA in healthy donors. The PCR had 60 Vbeta and 13 Jbeta primers. Profiling relied on immunoSEQ multiplex PCR, and the TCRdb table lists in-frame clones only, not all of them. The sample holds around 160,000 clones, approximately 80% seen once. General study findings and limits: Three chains linked to CMV were shown in vitro to be specific for CMV antigens.

V dropped 4 bases and J dropped 8; count of bases not matched to a gene: 4. The CDR3 length is 13 residues. A few counts support this clone. The antigen is not known. This receptor was taken from a woman aged 35 to 49 in good health and CMV-seropositive. The material sequenced was PBMCs. J is TRBJ1-4 and V is TRBV5-3; 8 nucleotides line up with TRBD1. TRBV5-3 is an ORF; its function is uncertain. The CDR3 coding sequence is TGTGCCAGAAGCCCCAGGGGGCGGGAAAAACTGTTTTTT. It yields the protein CARSPRGREKLFF.